A selection of T cell receptor beta chains follows, all from one sample in a study of beta chain features in type 1 diabetes. This table comes from immunoSEQ multiplex PCR, and its TCRdb copy is limited to in-frame clones, with some not included. Of about 260,000 clones in the sample, around 68% were seen once. The sample consisted of naive CD4+ T cells from blood. The receptors come from a man younger than 45 in good health. The CDR3 runs from the conserved cysteine through the conserved F or W. Fields, in order: J gene, D gene, V gene, clone size, CDR3 protein, CDR3 DNA. A D gene is named only where the DNA matches it firmly. The size of a clone is reported for some rows only, either as once, few or many, or as a class for expanded clones.

j_call: TRBJ1-1; d_call: NA; v_call: TRBV30; clone_size: NA; cdr3_aa: CAWSLGQNTEAFF; cdr3_nt: TGTGCCTGGAGCCTCGGACAGAACACTGAAGCTTTCTTT
j_call: TRBJ2-3; d_call: TRBD2; v_call: TRBV29-1; clone_size: NA; cdr3_aa: CSATSSGRADTQYF; cdr3_nt: TGCAGCGCTACGTCTAGCGGGAGGGCAGATACGCAGTATTTT
j_call: TRBJ2-4; d_call: TRBD1; v_call: TRBV7-2; clone_size: NA; cdr3_aa: CASSFGQGAGGIQYF; cdr3_nt: TGTGCCAGCAGCTTCGGACAGGGGGCCGGAGGCATTCAGTACTTC
j_call: TRBJ2-5; d_call: NA; v_call: TRBV29-1; clone_size: NA; cdr3_aa: CSARDKWQEKETQYF; cdr3_nt: TGCAGCGCCCGTGACAAATGGCAGGAGAAAGAGACCCAGTACTTC
j_call: TRBJ2-7; d_call: TRBD1; v_call: TRBV7-2; clone_size: NA; cdr3_aa: CASSRQGRDEQYF; cdr3_nt: TGTGCCAGCAGCCGACAGGGTCGGGACGAGCAGTACTTC
j_call: TRBJ2-1; d_call: TRBD1; v_call: TRBV10-3; clone_size: NA; cdr3_aa: CAIRPAGGSHNEQFF; cdr3_nt: TGTGCCATCAGACCCGCAGGGGGCTCACACAATGAGCAGTTCTTC
j_call: TRBJ2-7; d_call: NA; v_call: TRBV30; clone_size: NA; cdr3_aa: CAWKESSYEQYF; cdr3_nt: TGTGCCTGGAAAGAAAGCTCCTACGAGCAGTACTTC
j_call: TRBJ1-1; d_call: NA; v_call: TRBV18; clone_size: NA; cdr3_aa: CASSPTDRNTEAFF; cdr3_nt: TGTGCCAGCTCACCAACGGACAGGAACACTGAAGCTTTCTTT
j_call: TRBJ1-1; d_call: NA; v_call: TRBV30; clone_size: few; cdr3_aa: CAWSGNAAFF; cdr3_nt: TGTGCCTGGAGTGGGAACGCAGCTTTCTTT
j_call: TRBJ2-1; d_call: TRBD1; v_call: TRBV7-9; clone_size: NA; cdr3_aa: CASSLIGTGNNEQFF; cdr3_nt: TGTGCCAGCAGCCTAATCGGGACAGGAAACAATGAGCAGTTCTTC
j_call: TRBJ2-7; d_call: NA; v_call: TRBV11-3; clone_size: once; cdr3_aa: CASSLGRGEQYF; cdr3_nt: TGTGCCAGCAGCTTAGGCCGGGGGGAGCAGTACTTC
j_call: TRBJ2-3; d_call: TRBD2; v_call: TRBV9; clone_size: NA; cdr3_aa: CASTTSGVRDTQYF; cdr3_nt: TGTGCCAGTACAACTAGCGGGGTACGCGATACGCAGTATTTT
j_call: TRBJ2-3; d_call: NA; v_call: TRBV30; clone_size: NA; cdr3_aa: CAWQGGRARLSTDTQYF; cdr3_nt: TGTGCCTGGCAGGGGGGCAGGGCCCGCCTTAGCACAGATACGCAGTATTTT
j_call: TRBJ2-2; d_call: TRBD1; v_call: TRBV29-1; clone_size: NA; cdr3_aa: CSVAGQAWNTGELFF; cdr3_nt: TGCAGCGTCGCGGGACAGGCGTGGAACACCGGGGAGCTGTTTTTT
j_call: TRBJ2-5; d_call: TRBD2; v_call: TRBV10-2; clone_size: NA; cdr3_aa: CASMSTSLLEETQYF; cdr3_nt: TGCGCCAGCATGTCGACTAGCCTCCTAGAAGAGACCCAGTACTTC
j_call: TRBJ2-3; d_call: NA; v_call: TRBV7-9; clone_size: NA; cdr3_aa: CASTTQYGPTDTQYF; cdr3_nt: TGTGCCAGCACCACCCAGTATGGGCCCACAGATACGCAGTATTTT
j_call: TRBJ1-6; d_call: NA; v_call: TRBV9; clone_size: NA; cdr3_aa: CASSVATRGGSPLHF; cdr3_nt: TGTGCCAGCAGCGTAGCTACCCGAGGCGGTTCACCCCTCCACTTT
j_call: TRBJ2-6; d_call: NA; v_call: TRBV18; clone_size: NA; cdr3_aa: CASSPPGANVLTF; cdr3_nt: TGTGCCAGCTCACCTCCTGGGGCCAACGTCCTGACTTTC
j_call: TRBJ2-1; d_call: NA; v_call: TRBV5-1; clone_size: NA; cdr3_aa: CASSQVASYNEQFF; cdr3_nt: TGCGCCAGCAGCCAGGTGGCTTCCTACAATGAGCAGTTCTTC
j_call: TRBJ2-2; d_call: NA; v_call: TRBV30; clone_size: few; cdr3_aa: CAWRQYFAGELFF; cdr3_nt: TGTGCCTGGAGACAGTATTTCGCCGGGGAGCTGTTTTTT
j_call: TRBJ2-7; d_call: TRBD1; v_call: TRBV30; clone_size: NA; cdr3_aa: CACDRGLLYEQYF; cdr3_nt: TGTGCCTGTGACAGGGGGCTTCTCTACGAGCAGTACTTC
j_call: TRBJ2-7; d_call: NA; v_call: TRBV29-1; clone_size: few; cdr3_aa: CSVRGGHMRYEQYF; cdr3_nt: TGCAGCGTTAGGGGAGGACATATGCGCTACGAGCAGTACTTC
j_call: TRBJ1-2; d_call: NA; v_call: TRBV20-1; clone_size: NA; cdr3_aa: CSALTEGGYTF; cdr3_nt: TGCAGTGCTCTGACGGAGGGAGGCTACACCTTC
j_call: TRBJ2-3; d_call: NA; v_call: TRBV10-3; clone_size: NA; cdr3_aa: CAISEAAPTDTQYF; cdr3_nt: TGTGCCATCAGTGAGGCGGCCCCTACAGATACGCAGTATTTT
j_call: TRBJ2-3; d_call: NA; v_call: TRBV7-9; clone_size: NA; cdr3_aa: CASSLRTAVTDTQYF; cdr3_nt: TGTGCCAGCAGCTTGAGGACTGCGGTCACAGATACGCAGTATTTT
j_call: TRBJ2-3; d_call: TRBD2; v_call: TRBV7-2; clone_size: NA; cdr3_aa: CASTLPGLASDTQYF; cdr3_nt: TGTGCCAGCACCCTACCGGGACTAGCTTCGGATACGCAGTATTTT
j_call: TRBJ1-1; d_call: NA; v_call: TRBV29-1; clone_size: few; cdr3_aa: CSVERDSLGAFF; cdr3_nt: TGCAGCGTGGAGAGGGACTCCTTGGGAGCTTTCTTT
j_call: TRBJ2-1; d_call: NA; v_call: TRBV30; clone_size: few; cdr3_aa: CAWSVPGLPSSYNEQFF; cdr3_nt: TGTGCCTGGAGTGTACCCGGGCTACCGAGCTCCTACAATGAGCAGTTCTTC
j_call: TRBJ1-2; d_call: NA; v_call: TRBV5-4; clone_size: NA; cdr3_aa: CASSYRDNYGYTF; cdr3_nt: TGTGCCAGCAGCTACCGGGACAACTATGGCTACACCTTC
j_call: TRBJ2-2; d_call: NA; v_call: TRBV30; clone_size: NA; cdr3_aa: CAVVLDYTGELFF; cdr3_nt: TGTGCCGTGGTGCTAGACTACACCGGGGAGCTGTTTTTT
j_call: TRBJ2-6; d_call: NA; v_call: TRBV29-1; clone_size: NA; cdr3_aa: CSVDSGVQGANVLTF; cdr3_nt: TGCAGCGTTGACTCCGGGGTTCAAGGGGCCAACGTCCTGACTTTC
j_call: TRBJ1-6; d_call: NA; v_call: TRBV25-1; clone_size: NA; cdr3_aa: CASSATTANSPLHF; cdr3_nt: TGTGCCAGCAGTGCTACCACCGCTAATTCACCCCTCCACTTT
j_call: TRBJ2-7; d_call: NA; v_call: TRBV30; clone_size: NA; cdr3_aa: CAWSVRGALFYEQYF; cdr3_nt: TGTGCCTGGAGTGTACGTGGGGCCCTCTTTTACGAGCAGTACTTC
j_call: TRBJ2-4; d_call: TRBD2; v_call: TRBV2; clone_size: NA; cdr3_aa: CASSGLVRNIQYF; cdr3_nt: TGTGCCAGCAGCGGACTAGTTCGCAACATTCAGTACTTC
j_call: TRBJ1-2; d_call: NA; v_call: TRBV7-9; clone_size: NA; cdr3_aa: CASSLKQTNYGYTF; cdr3_nt: TGTGCCAGCAGCTTAAAACAAACTAACTATGGCTACACCTTC
j_call: TRBJ2-5; d_call: NA; v_call: TRBV10-3; clone_size: NA; cdr3_aa: CAISESSETQYF; cdr3_nt: TGTGCCATCAGTGAGTCTAGTGAGACCCAGTACTTC
j_call: TRBJ1-1; d_call: NA; v_call: TRBV7-2; clone_size: NA; cdr3_aa: CASSFTTNTEAFF; cdr3_nt: TGTGCCAGCAGCTTTACCACGAACACTGAAGCTTTCTTT